Following are 30 T cell receptor beta chains from one sample sequenced in a study of T cells in Graves' hyperthyroidism and ophthalmopathy (dated by TCRdb to about 2019). Preparation of the library involved multiplex PCR. Instrument on record: Illumina HiSeq 2000. The TCR beta CDR3 regions were amplified from the RNA transcripts. A first-round RT-PCR of the TCR CDR3 used the HTBI primer set with the Qiagen OneStep RT-PCR kit. TCRdb reanalyzed the raw reads on its own, using fastp at Q25 for trimming and MiXCR for clone calling, and kept in-frame beta chains. Every entry covers one CDR3 protein and lists the most common genes and DNA from its rows. The sample table contains roughly 740,000 distinct CDR3 sequences; only one count was recorded for over 15% of them. The top ten clonotypes cover under 8.5% of the sample. Sequenced sample: blood. The receptor source for this set is a man younger than 35 with Graves' hyperthyroidism.

This clonotype was observed many times. The chain uses TRBV6-6 and TRBJ1-6; weak D call: TRBD1 (6 bases). The CDR3 runs to 15 residues. The V end lost 0 bases, the J end lost 5 bases, and 8 bases lay between the germline ends. Per the germline V gene, CDR1 is MNHNY and CDR2 is SVGAGI (reference sequence). The CDR3 region has the DNA TGTGCCAGCAGTTACTCGACAGGAGATAATTCACCCCTCCACTTT. This gives the protein CASSYSTGDNSPLHF.

This clonotype was recorded a few times. The V and J genes are TRBV9 and TRBJ2-1; TRBD2 matches at 10 bases. V gave up 4 bases and J gave up 6 bases; unmatched junction bases: 10. The CDR3 length is 16 residues. The germline V gene encodes CDR1 SGDLS and CDR2 YYNGEE. The CDR3 DNA reads TGTGCCAGCAGCCCCCGAGCGGGAGGGCGGTTCAATGAGCAGTTCTTC. This gives the protein CASSPRAGGRFNEQFF.

The sample holds many counts of this clonotype. V and J are TRBV28 and TRBJ2-3; the D gene is possibly TRBD1 (5 bases). The CDR3 has 15 amino acids. V shed 2 bases and J shed 6 bases, with 15 bases lying between them. Germline V gene lookup returns CDR1 MDHEN and CDR2 SYDVKM. CDR3: CASSLPQGLKDTQYF. The CDR3 DNA is TGTGCCAGCAGTTTACCCCAGGGCCTGAAGGATACGCAGTATTTT.

In its sample, this clonotype was seen a few times. V usage is TRBV30 and J usage is TRBJ1-2, with TRBD1 matching over 11 bases. The CDR3 runs 16 residues. Trimming removed 1 base from V and 0 bases from J; junction bases left unmatched: 4. Looked up from germline, CDR1 is GTSNPN and CDR2 is SVGIG (reference sequence). In DNA form, the CDR3 reads TGTGCCTGGAGTGCGGACAGGGGGCTAGCTAACTATGGCTACACCTTC. Protein product: CAWSADRGLANYGYTF.

This clonotype was recorded at least ten times. The genes are TRBV2 and TRBJ2-1; TRBD1 matches 9 bases. The CDR3 sequence is 13 residues long. The J segment lost 12 bases and the V segment lost 8 bases, leaving 11 bases of the junction unmatched. Germline CDR1 reads SNHLY; CDR2 reads FYNNEI. CDR3 DNA: TGTGCCAGCCGGGACAGGGACCGTCAGGGGCAGTTCTTC. It translates to CASRDRDRQGQFF.

The rearrangement uses TRBV20-1 and TRBJ2-7, with D tentatively TRBD2 (5 bases). The CDR3 runs to 14 residues. Germline V gene lookup returns CDR1 DFQATT and CDR2 SNEGSKA (reference sequence). V dropped 2 bases and J dropped 1 base, with 12 bases sitting between them. CDR3 in DNA: TGCAGTGCTAGAAACTTAGCGTTGTCCTACGAGCAGTACTTC. Translating it yields CSARNLALSYEQYF.

The chain uses TRBV4-1 and TRBJ2-1; tentative D call: TRBD1 (6 bases). V was trimmed by 2 bases and J by 10 bases, leaving 15 bases between them. Looked up from germline, CDR1 is MGHRA and CDR2 is YSYEKL. The CDR3 spans 14 residues. The CDR3 DNA reads as TGCGCCAGCAGCCAAAGGTACAGGGCGCCGGAGCAGTTCTTC. Translating gives CASSQRYRAPEQFF.

This clonotype has at least ten counts. DNA of the CDR3: TGTGCTAGTGGTGGGGGGGGGAGCACTGAAGCTTTCTTT. It encodes CASGGGGSTEAFF. This chain uses TRBV12-5 with TRBJ1-1; the D gene is possibly TRBD1 (5 bases). Germline loops: CDR1 LGHNT, CDR2 FRNRAP. The germline V and J ends were trimmed by 5 bases and 4 bases, with 11 bases remaining between them. The CDR3 covers 13 residues.

The rearrangement links TRBV6-4 to TRBJ2-1, with 13 nucleotides matching TRBD2. With 2 bases clipped from V and 9 bases from J, the junction kept 7 bases outside the gene matches. Germline CDR1 reads MRHNA; CDR2 reads SNTAGT. The CDR3 extends over 16 amino acids. Written as DNA, the CDR3 is TGTGCCAGCAGTGACCGAACTAGCGGGAGGGCCTCTGAGCAGTTCTTC. Translated, it gives CASSDRTSGRASEQFF.

The chain uses TRBV5-1 and TRBJ2-5; 9 nucleotides align to TRBD2. This CDR3 has 15 amino acids. Trimming cost V 4 bases and J 4 bases; bases outside gene matches: 8. The germline V gene encodes CDR1 SGHRS and CDR2 YFSETQ. The CDR3 nucleotides are TGCGCCAGCAGCCATGTAGCGGGAGAGGGAGAGACCCAGTACTTC. It translates to CASSHVAGEGETQYF.

V is TRBV28 and J is TRBJ2-1; maybe TRBD2 (6 bases). The V end was cut by 10 bases, the J end by 2 bases, with 9 bases between. The CDR3 runs to 12 residues. The germline V gene encodes CDR1 MDHEN and CDR2 SYDVKM. CDR3 amino acids: CATGGTYNEQFF. CDR3 coding DNA: TGTGCCACCGGCGGGACCTACAATGAGCAGTTCTTC.

The chain links TRBV19 to TRBJ2-1; TRBD1 matches 7 bases. V gave up 9 bases and J gave up 3 bases; unmatched junction bases: 8. The CDR3 runs 14 residues. The germline CDR1 and CDR2 sequences are LNHDA and SQIVND (reference sequence). The CDR3 loop is CARHPRDSYNEQFF. The CDR3, as DNA: TGTGCCAGGCACCCAAGGGACAGCTACAATGAGCAGTTCTTC.

This clonotype was seen a few times. The V and J genes are TRBV28 and TRBJ2-3; 13 nucleotides line up with TRBD2. J gave up 2 bases and V 4 bases, and 9 bases lay outside the gene matches. Germline CDR1 is MDHEN and CDR2 is SYDVKM. The CDR3 is made up of 18 amino acids. Here the CDR3 DNA reads TGTGCCAGCAGTTCGGGACTAGCGGGGTTTAAATCCACAGATACGCAGTATTTT. Amino acids: CASSSGLAGFKSTDTQYF.

The CDR3 sequence: CASSEATGYTEAFF. The CDR3, as DNA: TGTGCCAGCAGTGAAGCGACAGGGTACACTGAAGCTTTCTTT. V usage is TRBV25-1 and J usage is TRBJ1-1; 7 bases agree with TRBD1. The junction had 3 bases not matched to a gene; V was cut back by 2 bases and J by 3 bases. The germline gives CDR1 MGHDK, CDR2 SYGVNS. The CDR3 totals 14 residues.

This clonotype was found a few times. V is TRBV20-1 and J is TRBJ2-5; 10 bases are shared with TRBD1. The junction had 3 bases not matched to a gene; V was cut back by 1 base and J by 4 bases. The CDR3 length is 14 residues. Looked up from germline, CDR1 is DFQATT and CDR2 is SNEGSKA (reference sequence). For the CDR3, the DNA is TGCAGTGCTAGAGGGACAGGGGGGAGAGAGACCCAGTACTTC. Protein: CSARGTGGRETQYF.

V is TRBV7-2 and J is TRBJ1-1; 9 positions match TRBD1. The germline V gene encodes CDR1 SGHTA and CDR2 FQGNSA. The CDR3 spans 12 residues. V was pared by 9 bases and J by 3 bases, with 2 bases of the junction left unmatched. CDR3 DNA sequence: TGTGCCAGAAGGGACAGGGACACTGAAGCTTTCTTT. Its translation: CARRDRDTEAFF.

The table lists this clonotype with many counts. The chain recombines TRBV11-2 with TRBJ2-7; D remains ambiguous. The ends were cut back, 6 bases at V and 0 bases at J, with 12 bases in the middle. The CDR3 is 14 amino acids. Germline V gives CDR1 SGHAT, CDR2 FQNNGV. CDR3 DNA: TGTGCCAGCAGACGTAGCAGAACCTCCTACGAGCAGTACTTC. This encodes CASRRSRTSYEQYF.

This clonotype was detected many times. The chain joins TRBV7-2 to TRBJ2-3, with D possibly being TRBD2 (6 bases). This CDR3 has 13 residues. Germline V lookup: CDR1 SGHTA, CDR2 FQGNSA. Trimming pared 5 bases from V and 4 bases from J, leaving 10 bases between. CDR3 DNA: TGTGCCAGCAGCCAGTGGGGGGCAGATACGCAGTATTTT. It codes for CASSQWGADTQYF. The entire variable domain, with the rest obtained from reference TRBV7-2 and TRBJ2-3, is as follows: GAGVSQSPSNKVTEKGKDVELRCDPISGHTALYWYRQSLGQGLEFLIYFQGNSAPDKSGLPSDRFSAERTGGSVSTLTIQRTQQEDSAVYLCASSQWGADTQYFGPGTRLTVL.

A few counts support this clonotype. The chain carries TRBV5-8 and TRBJ1-1; 7 bases are a match to TRBD1. Per germline, CDR1 SGHTS and CDR2 YDEGEE. V gave up 0 bases and J gave up 1 base; unmatched junction bases: 3. CDR3 length equals 15 residues. The CDR3 nucleotides are TGTGCCAGCAGCTTGGCCGGGACAGAGAACACTGAAGCTTTCTTT. This gives the protein CASSLAGTENTEAFF.

This clonotype showed up many times. V is TRBV6-1 and J is TRBJ2-7; 12 bases match TRBD2. J was trimmed by 2 bases and V by 4 bases; bases with no gene match: 3. The CDR3 runs 15 residues. Germline CDR1 MNHNS, CDR2 SASEGT. Here the CDR3 reads CASSVGLAGTYEQYF. CDR3 DNA sequence: TGTGCCAGCAGTGTTGGACTAGCGGGGACCTACGAGCAGTACTTC.

This clonotype came up a few times. The chain has TRBV2 and TRBJ2-5; TRBD2 agrees at 8 bases. Germline V gene sequence: CDR1 SNHLY, CDR2 FYNNEI. The CDR3 runs 14 residues. The V segment lost 11 bases and the J segment 3 bases; nucleotides outside the gene matches: 11. The CDR3 DNA reads TGTGCCGCTATCCGGGGGACTAGGAAAGAGACCCAGTACTTC. As protein: CAAIRGTRKETQYF.

This clonotype was recorded many times. V gene TRBV11-2 combines with J gene TRBJ2-3; 9 nucleotides align to TRBD1. CDR1 is SGHAT, CDR2 FQNNGV, per germline. V was clipped by 1 base and J by 3 bases; unmatched bases: 8. The CDR3 is 17 residues long. CDR3 nucleotides: TGTGCCAGCAGCTTAGGGGGGACAGGGAGGGGGACAGATACGCAGTATTTT. It is translated as CASSLGGTGRGTDTQYF.

V is TRBV28 and J is TRBJ1-1; 9 bases align to TRBD1. Germline CDR1 and CDR2: MDHEN and SYDVKM. This CDR3 comprises 15 residues. V lost 2 bases to trimming and J lost 9 bases; unmatched junction nucleotides: 10. This CDR3 is CASSLGTGPAVQAFF. The CDR3 region has the DNA TGTGCCAGCAGTTTAGGGACAGGGCCAGCGGTTCAAGCTTTCTTT.

This clonotype was counted at least ten times. The CDR3, as DNA: TGCAGCGTTGACCCCCGGAACACTGAAGCTTTCTTT. It encodes CSVDPRNTEAFF. The rearrangement uses TRBV29-1 and TRBJ1-1; D not certain. Germline V gene lookup returns CDR1 SQVTM and CDR2 ANQGSEA. Trimming pared 3 bases from V and 1 base from J, leaving 6 bases between. This CDR3 region has 12 residues. The full variable domain, in which reference TRBV29-1 and TRBJ1-1 provide the parts outside the CDR3, is SAVISQKPSRDICQRGTSLTIQCQVDSQVTMMFWYRQQPGQSLTLIATANQGSEATYESGFVIDKFPISRPNLTFSTLTVSNMSPEDSSIYLCSVDPRNTEAFFGQGTRLTVV.

V is TRBV20-1 and J is TRBJ1-1; no firm D call. This CDR3 comprises 13 residues. V was shortened by 1 base and J by 4 bases, with 10 bases between the two germline ends. The germline V gene encodes CDR1 DFQATT and CDR2 SNEGSKA (reference sequence). CDR3 amino acids: CSARAGIGTEAFF. The CDR3 bases are TGCAGTGCTAGAGCGGGGATTGGCACTGAAGCTTTCTTT.

V gene TRBV7-3 combines with J gene TRBJ2-1, with 14 bases identical to TRBD2. CDR3 size: 16 residues. Losses at the gene ends were 5 bases for V and 4 bases for J; bases not matched to a gene: 4. Looked up from germline, CDR1 is SGHTA and CDR2 is FQGTGA. CDR3 region: CASSPRTSGGYNEQFF. CDR3 in DNA: TGTGCCAGCAGCCCAAGGACTAGCGGGGGGTACAATGAGCAGTTCTTC.

This clonotype was recorded many times. The rearrangement uses TRBV29-1 and TRBJ2-1; 11 bases are shared with TRBD2. Looked up from germline, CDR1 is SQVTM and CDR2 is ANQGSEA. V lost 7 bases, J lost 4 bases, and 3 bases stayed unmatched. CDR3 length equals 13 residues. The CDR3 region has the DNA TGCAGCGCGAGACTAGCGGGATACAATGAGCAGTTCTTC. Translating it yields CSARLAGYNEQFF.

This clonotype was seen a handful of times. The rearrangement joins TRBV3-1 to TRBJ2-1; 13 bases are a match to TRBD2. Germline lookup yields CDR1 LGHDT and CDR2 YNNKEL (reference sequence). The CDR3 runs 15 residues. After removal of 3 bases from V and 12 bases from J, the junction contained 8 bases not matched to a gene. The CDR3 DNA follows: TGTGCCAGCAGCCAGGGACTAGCGGGATCACAAGGGCAGTTCTTC. It codes for CASSQGLAGSQGQFF.

Turning to this clonotype: A much larger clone is a single base away; this may be a read error. V is TRBV10-3 and J is TRBJ1-2; D is possibly TRBD1 (6 bases). This CDR3 is built from 13 residues. Germline lookup yields CDR1 ENHRY and CDR2 SYGVKD. CDR3 DNA sequence: TGTGCCGTCAGTGAGGGGGGGCGAGATGGCTACACCTTC. Translated: CAVSEGGRDGYTF.

This clonotype was recorded at least ten times. J is TRBJ2-7 and V is TRBV20-1; 7 positions match TRBD2. Germline V gene data show CDR1 as DFQATT and CDR2 as SNEGSKA (reference sequence). This CDR3 spans 14 amino acids. The V segment lost 6 bases and the J segment 0 bases; nucleotides outside the gene matches: 8. The CDR3 nucleotides read TGCAGTGCCAGGGAGGGGTGGAGCTCCTACGAGCAGTACTTC. Translation: CSAREGWSSYEQYF.